A selection of T cell receptor beta chains follows, all from one sample in a study of T cell responses to AZD1222 COVID-19 vaccine. The data were produced by immunoSEQ multiplex PCR, yet TCRdb's version contains in-frame clones alone and is incomplete. The sample lists approximately 140,000 clones, 93% occurring once. The sample in question was peripheral blood, obtained on day 0 of AZD1222 vaccination. Source of these receptors: an adult in good health. Each CDR3 is given with its conserved first and last residue. Fields, in order: clone size, D gene, V gene, J gene, CDR3 protein, CDR3 DNA. D genes are given only for firm matches. For some rows the clone size is stated as once, few or many, or as a class when expanded; others skip it.

abundance: -; d_gene: -; v_gene: TRBV19; j_gene: TRBJ1-1; CDR3aa: CASSIPDNEAFF; CDR3nt: TGTGCCAGTAGTATCCCCGACAATGAAGCTTTCTTT
abundance: -; d_gene: -; v_gene: TRBV14; j_gene: TRBJ1-1; CDR3aa: CASSRARRDTEAFF; CDR3nt: TGTGCCAGCAGCCGGGCCCGAAGAGATACTGAAGCTTTCTTT
abundance: -; d_gene: TRBD2; v_gene: TRBV6-5; j_gene: TRBJ2-7; CDR3aa: CASSKISGGDYEQYF; CDR3nt: TGTGCCAGCAGCAAAATCTCTGGGGGGGACTACGAGCAGTACTTC
abundance: -; d_gene: -; v_gene: TRBV6-1; j_gene: TRBJ2-3; CDR3aa: CASSEALAPPDTQYF; CDR3nt: TGTGCCAGCAGTGAAGCGTTGGCTCCCCCCGATACGCAGTATTTT
abundance: -; d_gene: TRBD1; v_gene: TRBV25-1; j_gene: TRBJ2-7; CDR3aa: CASSEWDSSSYEQYF; CDR3nt: TGTGCCAGCAGTGAATGGGACAGCAGCTCCTACGAGCAGTACTTC
abundance: -; d_gene: -; v_gene: TRBV4-1; j_gene: TRBJ1-2; CDR3aa: CASSQDRIDPYGYTF; CDR3nt: TGCGCCAGCAGCCAAGATAGAATAGACCCCTATGGCTACACCTTC
abundance: -; d_gene: -; v_gene: TRBV30; j_gene: TRBJ1-5; CDR3aa: CAWSPRVNQPQHF; CDR3nt: TGTGCCTGGAGTCCCAGAGTCAATCAGCCCCAGCATTTT
abundance: -; d_gene: -; v_gene: TRBV2; j_gene: TRBJ2-3; CDR3aa: CASSQDLADTQYF; CDR3nt: TGTGCCAGCAGTCAGGACCTAGCCGATACGCAGTATTTT
abundance: -; d_gene: -; v_gene: TRBV18; j_gene: TRBJ1-1; CDR3aa: CASSELDGYNTEAFF; CDR3nt: TGTGCCAGCTCCGAGCTTGACGGATATAACACTGAAGCTTTCTTT
abundance: -; d_gene: -; v_gene: TRBV19; j_gene: TRBJ1-5; CDR3aa: CASMPGYSNQPQHF; CDR3nt: TGTGCCAGTATGCCCGGGTATAGCAATCAGCCCCAGCATTTT
abundance: -; d_gene: -; v_gene: TRBV18; j_gene: TRBJ1-5; CDR3aa: CASSPQGNQPQHF; CDR3nt: TGTGCCAGCTCACCGCAGGGTAATCAGCCCCAGCATTTT
abundance: once; d_gene: -; v_gene: TRBV5-6; j_gene: TRBJ1-1; CDR3aa: CASSYIPRDKNTEAFF; CDR3nt: TGTGCCAGCAGCTACATCCCCCGGGACAAGAACACTGAAGCTTTCTTT
abundance: once; d_gene: TRBD2; v_gene: TRBV24-1; j_gene: TRBJ2-2; CDR3aa: CATSASGESSGTHTGELFF; CDR3nt: TGTGCCACCAGTGCGTCAGGGGAATCTAGCGGGACCCACACCGGGGAGCTGTTTTTT
abundance: -; d_gene: TRBD1; v_gene: TRBV7-9; j_gene: TRBJ2-1; CDR3aa: CASRGPRSGDRVNEQFF; CDR3nt: TGTGCCAGCAGAGGCCCGAGGTCAGGGGACAGGGTCAATGAGCAGTTCTTC
abundance: -; d_gene: -; v_gene: TRBV19; j_gene: TRBJ1-3; CDR3aa: CASQRSVYGNTIYF; CDR3nt: TGTGCCAGTCAAAGATCAGTTTATGGAAACACCATATATTTT